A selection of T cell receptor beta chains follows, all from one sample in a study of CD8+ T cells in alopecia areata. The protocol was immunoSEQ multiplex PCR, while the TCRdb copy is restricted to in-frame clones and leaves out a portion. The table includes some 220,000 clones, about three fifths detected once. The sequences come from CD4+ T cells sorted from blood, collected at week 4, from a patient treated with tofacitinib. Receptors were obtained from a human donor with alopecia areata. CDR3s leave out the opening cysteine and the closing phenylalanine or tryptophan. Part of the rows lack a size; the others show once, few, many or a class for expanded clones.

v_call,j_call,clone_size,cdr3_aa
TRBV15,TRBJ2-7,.,ATSRDGYEQY
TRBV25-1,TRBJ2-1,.,ASSESGPQF
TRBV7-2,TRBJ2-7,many,ASSPGLAGAVFSYEQY
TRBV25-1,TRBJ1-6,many,ASSDLSYNSPLH
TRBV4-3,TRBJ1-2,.,ASSQDIANYGYT
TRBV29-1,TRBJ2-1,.,SVSDGLVEQF
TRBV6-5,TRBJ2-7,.,ASSYSAGEQY
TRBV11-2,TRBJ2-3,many,ASSPPYTDTQY
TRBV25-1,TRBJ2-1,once,ASSETRIRDNEQF
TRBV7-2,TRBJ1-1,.,ASSLTGVKRAF
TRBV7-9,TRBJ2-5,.,ASSVGTGLGETQY
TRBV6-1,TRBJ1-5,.,ASSEPAGGVGNQPQH
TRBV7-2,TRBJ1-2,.,ASSSTGFDGYT
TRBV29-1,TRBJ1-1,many,SAPNDMNTEAF
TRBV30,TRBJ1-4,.,ASTDPATNEKLF
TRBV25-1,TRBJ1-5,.,ASSQLDSNQPQH
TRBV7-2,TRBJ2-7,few,ASSLSPSGGGHEQY
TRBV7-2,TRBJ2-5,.,ASRPTGRGETQY
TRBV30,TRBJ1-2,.,AWSVSIQGGHGYT
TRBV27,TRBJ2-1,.,ASSFLRRGSSYNEQF
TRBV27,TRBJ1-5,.,ASNDLGGSQH
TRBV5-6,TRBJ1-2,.,ASNPPGAESYGYT
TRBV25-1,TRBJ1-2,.,ASSDTVRGYGYT
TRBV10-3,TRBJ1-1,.,AISPWERNTEAF
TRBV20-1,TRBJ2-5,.,SARKKETQY
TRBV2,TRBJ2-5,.,ASRVDRGTETQY
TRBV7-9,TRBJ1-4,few,ASSWTGFEKLF
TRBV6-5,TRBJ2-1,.,ASSYLRQGTYNEQF
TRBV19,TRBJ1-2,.,ASSLVGDYGYT
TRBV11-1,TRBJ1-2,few,ASSLEGQGASDYT
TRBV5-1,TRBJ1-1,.,ASSLQRGNTEAF
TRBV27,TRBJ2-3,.,ASSFLASDTQY
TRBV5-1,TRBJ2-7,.,ASSLDAYNSYEQY
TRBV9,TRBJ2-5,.,ASSAGPLGTGQETQY
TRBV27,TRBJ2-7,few,ASSLSSLPPYYEQY
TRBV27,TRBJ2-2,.,ASSKQGAITGELF
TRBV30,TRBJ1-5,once,AWSPPRGTGGGNQPQH
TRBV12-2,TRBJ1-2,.,ASRARERGYGYT
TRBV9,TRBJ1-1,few,ASSAQGKNTEAF
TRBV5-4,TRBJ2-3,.,ASSSGTSVIGTQY
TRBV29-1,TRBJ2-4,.,SARTDEYKNIQY
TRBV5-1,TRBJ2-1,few,ASSALEKTYNEQF
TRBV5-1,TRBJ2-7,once,ASSLEVGFDGSYEQY
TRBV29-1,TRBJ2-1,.,SVEGGQGISYEQF
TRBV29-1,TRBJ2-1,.,SVGKGTYNEQF
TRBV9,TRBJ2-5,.,ASSVGHIQETQY
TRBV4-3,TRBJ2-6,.,ASSQDGLSGANVLT
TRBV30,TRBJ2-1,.,AWSVLSSYNEQF
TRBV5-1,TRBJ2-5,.,ASSLRGGETQY
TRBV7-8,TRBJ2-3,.,DSSSTSGTFTDTQY
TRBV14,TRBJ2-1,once,ASSQVLGGNEQF
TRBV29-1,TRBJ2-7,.,SARAASYEQY
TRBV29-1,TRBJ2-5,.,SAGGQGETQY
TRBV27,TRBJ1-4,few,ASSRWTGGGEKLF
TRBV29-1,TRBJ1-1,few,SVEIQGARAAF